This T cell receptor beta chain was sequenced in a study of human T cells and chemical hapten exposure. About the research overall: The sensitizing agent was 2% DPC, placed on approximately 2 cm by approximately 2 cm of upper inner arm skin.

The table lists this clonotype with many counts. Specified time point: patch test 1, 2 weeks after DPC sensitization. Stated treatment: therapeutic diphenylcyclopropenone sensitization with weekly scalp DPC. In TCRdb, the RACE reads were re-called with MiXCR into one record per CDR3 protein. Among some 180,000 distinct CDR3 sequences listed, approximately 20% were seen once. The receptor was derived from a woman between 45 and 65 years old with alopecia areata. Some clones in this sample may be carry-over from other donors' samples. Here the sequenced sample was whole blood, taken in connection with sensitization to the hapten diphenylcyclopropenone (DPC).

The CDR3 protein is CSAHSPGGGNTIYF. CDR3 bases: TGCAGTGCGCACTCCCCAGGGGGTGGAAACACCATATATTTT. The gene calls are TRBV20-1 and TRBJ1-3, with 7 bases that match TRBD1. Germline V lookup: CDR1 DFQATT, CDR2 SNEGSKA (reference sequence). V was clipped by 6 bases and J by 3 bases; unmatched bases: 8. The CDR3 sequence is 14 residues long.